This TCR beta chain was identified in a study of a mutant IDH1 vaccine in newly diagnosed glioma. In the study overall: Scheduled for weeks 1, 3, 5, 7, 11, 15, 19 and 23, eight vaccinations were given to patients. The study started vaccination 4-6 weeks after radiotherapy alone, or with temozolomide cycles. Before enrollment, patients got radiotherapy alone, temozolomide alone, or mostly the combination.

Whole-study results and caveats: Most patients, 85% to 95%, showed vaccine-induced immune responses.

Details on this clone: Its antigen is unidentified.

Time point noted: week 11, during vaccination. Every single dose of the vaccine, 300 ug of mutant IDH1 20-mer peptide, came with topical imiquimod. Trimming pared 8 bases from V and 4 bases from J, leaving 26 bases between. The CDR3 has 17 amino acids. Looked up from germline, CDR1 is SGHAT and CDR2 is FQNNGV. The table came from immunoSEQ multiplex PCR; TCRdb's copy has only in-frame clones and leaves some out. In the table there are approximately 110,000 clones, 85% to 90% of which are singletons. The input for sequencing was PBMCs, taken from a glioma patient whose treatment included an IDH1 peptide vaccine. This sequence originates from a woman aged 45-65 years with glioma. The gene calls are TRBV11-2 and TRBJ1-1; D remains unclear. The DNA for the CDR3 is TGTGCCAGCCTCTCCCGAGACGGCTTAAGTCCTCTCACTGAAGCTTTCTTT. It is translated as CASLSRDGLSPLTEAFF. The full variable domain, rest sourced from reference TRBV11-2 and TRBJ1-1, is EAGVAQSPRYKIIEKRQSVAFWCNPISGHATLYWYQQILGQGPKLLIQFQNNGVVDDSQLPKDRFSAERLKGVDSTLKIQPAKLEDSAVYLCASLSRDGLSPLTEAFFGQGTRLTVV.